This TCR beta chain derives from a study of blood T cell repertoires in COVID-19. Overall study context: T cells, B-cell-depleted T cells, or PBMCs provided the cDNA or gDNA that served as material.

CDR3 size: 15 residues. With 5 bases clipped from V and 4 bases from J, the junction kept 7 bases outside the gene matches. Germline lookup yields CDR1 MNHEY and CDR2 SMNVEV (reference sequence). Individuals drawn from under 30 US areas were about 18 to 95 years old. Researchers sorted participants into cohorts using their self-reported clinical history. Recovery meant two consecutive negative NP/OP PCR tests, professional clearance, or resolved symptoms. The repertoire was sequenced with immunoSEQ multiplex PCR; TCRdb's copy has only in-frame clones and lacks some. The sample comprises 300,000 to 350,000 clones, 75% to 90% of which are singletons, and about 2% rests with the top ten.

The rearrangement links TRBV27 to TRBJ1-1; 10 nucleotides agree with TRBD1. This receptor was taken from a man between 25 and 39 years old who had recovered from COVID-19. The sample comprised PBMCs or T cells enriched from blood (not recorded which). The CDR3 DNA reads TGTGCCAGCAGTAGAACGGACAGGGGGGGCACTGAAGCTTTCTTT. Amino acid sequence: CASSRTDRGGTEAFF.